Below, 30 T cell receptor beta chains from the same sample are listed, as sequenced in a study of human T cells and chemical hapten exposure. TCRdb called the RACE reads again in MiXCR, with one record for every CDR3 protein. The profile shows approximately 350,000 distinct CDR3 sequences, 5.5% to 8% of them singletons. The time point denotes: patch test 1, 2 weeks after DPC sensitization. The treatment is: therapeutic diphenylcyclopropenone sensitization with weekly scalp DPC. The material was whole blood, obtained in connection with sensitization to the hapten diphenylcyclopropenone (DPC). All receptors derive from a woman aged 18-29 years with alopecia areata. Some clones in this sample may be carry-over from other donors' samples.

In nucleotides, the CDR3 is TGTGCCAGCAGTTATAGTGGGACAGGAATTACGAACACTGAAGCTTTCTTT. Amino acids: CASSYSGTGITNTEAFF. The V call is TRBV6-2 or TRBV6-3, the J call TRBJ1-1; TRBD1 matches at 8 bases. The CDR3 is made up of 17 amino acids. CDR1 is MNHEY, CDR2 SVGEGT, per germline. V dropped 3 bases and J dropped 1; count of bases not matched to a gene: 10.

This clonotype came up a few times. This chain links TRBV18 with TRBJ1-2; D might be TRBD1 (6 bases). CDR3 length: 14 residues. CDR1 is KGHSH, CDR2 LQKENI, per germline. V lost 2 bases and J lost 3, with 10 bases in between. In DNA form, the CDR3 reads TGTGCCAGCTCACCAAACGAGGGGGACTATGGCTACACCTTC. Its protein is CASSPNEGDYGYTF.

This clonotype was recorded at least ten times. V gene TRBV27 combines with J gene TRBJ1-3; D unresolved. Germline loops: CDR1 MNHEY, CDR2 SMNVEV (reference sequence). V lost 2 bases to trimming and J lost 4 bases, with 6 bases between them. This CDR3 comprises 13 residues. DNA of the CDR3: TGTGCCAGCAGTTTAACAGTCGGAAACACCATATATTTT. Translated, it gives CASSLTVGNTIYF.

This clonotype was found a few times. The J gene is TRBJ1-1, the V gene TRBV11-2, with D perhaps TRBD1 (5 bases). The CDR3 totals 14 residues. Trimming left V 0 bases short and J 4 bases short, with 9 bases between. Germline V gives CDR1 SGHAT, CDR2 FQNNGV. The CDR3 spells CASSLDPGSTEAFF. The DNA of the CDR3 is TGTGCCAGCAGCTTAGATCCAGGGAGCACTGAAGCTTTCTTT.

The V call is TRBV20-1, the J call TRBJ1-2, with D uncertain. The CDR3 is 11 amino acids. Per the germline V gene, CDR1 is DFQATT and CDR2 is SNEGSKA (reference sequence). The V end lost 6 bases, the J end lost 4 bases, and 9 bases lay between the germline ends. This CDR3 is CSAQYSYGYTF. CDR3 nucleotide sequence: TGCAGTGCCCAATACAGCTATGGCTACACCTTC.

The genes are TRBV12-3 or TRBV12-4 and TRBJ2-7; D possibly matches TRBD1 or TRBD2 (5 bases each). Trimming removed 5 bases at V and 6 bases at J, with 23 bases between. The CDR3 has 16 residues. CDR3: CASSPSPGPSGGEQYF. CDR3 DNA sequence: TGTGCCAGCAGTCCATCCCCGGGACCGTCAGGCGGCGAGCAGTACTTC.

The V gene is TRBV6-5, the J gene TRBJ1-5; D not certain. With 2 bases removed from V and 7 bases from J, the gap between germline ends came to 9 bases. In germline, CDR1 is MNHEY, CDR2 SVGAGI. This CDR3 region has 13 residues. This CDR3 is CASSYNGQQPQHF. The CDR3 DNA reads TGTGCCAGCAGTTACAATGGCCAACAGCCCCAGCATTTT.

This clonotype was seen ten or more times. This chain links TRBV5-1 with TRBJ2-3; 9 bases are shared with TRBD1. Germline V gene lookup returns CDR1 SGHRS and CDR2 YFSETQ. Trimming at V came to 3 bases and at J to 2 bases, leaving 10 bases not matched to a gene. This CDR3 comprises 17 residues. CDR3 DNA sequence: TGCGCCAGCAGCTCGAAAAAGGACAGGGGTATCACAGATACGCAGTATTTT. It translates to CASSSKKDRGITDTQYF.

This clonotype was seen at least ten times. The genes are TRBV20-1 and TRBJ2-7; 9 nucleotides match TRBD2. Germline V gene lookup returns CDR1 DFQATT and CDR2 SNEGSKA (reference sequence). CDR3 length: 14 residues. V dropped 4 bases and J dropped 3; count of bases not matched to a gene: 7. CDR3 in amino acids: CSAISGGEVYEQYF. CDR3 coding DNA: TGCAGTGCTATTAGCGGGGGCGAAGTCTACGAGCAGTACTTC.

Of note for this clonotype: A read error may account for a junction end that differs from germline. V gene TRBV7-9 combines with J gene TRBJ2-7, with no clear D. The germline V gene encodes CDR1 SEHNR and CDR2 FQNEAQ (reference sequence). CDR3 length: 12 residues. The CDR3 here is CATSLAPYEQYF. In nucleotides, the CDR3 is TGTGCCACCAGCTTGGCCCCCTACGAGCAGTACTTC.

The sample holds many counts of this clonotype. The chain recombines TRBV2 with TRBJ2-7; 7 bases line up with TRBD1. CDR3 length equals 13 residues. Germline V gene lookup returns CDR1 SNHLY and CDR2 FYNNEI. Losses at the gene ends were 10 bases for V and 3 bases for J; bases not matched to a gene: 9. In DNA, the CDR3 is TGTGCCACCGAGGGACAGACGAGCTACGAGCAGTACTTC. Protein sequence: CATEGQTSYEQYF.

This clonotype was detected ten times or more. This chain links TRBV24-1 with TRBJ2-1, with a possible D match to TRBD1 (5 bases). V lost 4 bases to trimming and J lost 0 bases, with 18 bases between them. Looked up from germline, CDR1 is KGHDR and CDR2 is SFDVKD. This CDR3 comprises 18 residues. The DNA for the CDR3 is TGTGCCACCAGTGACCCGGACACCCCACTAAGCTCCTACAATGAGCAGTTCTTC. Its translation: CATSDPDTPLSSYNEQFF.

The chain employs TRBV20-1 and TRBJ2-7; 9 positions agree with TRBD2. The CDR3 length is 13 residues. Losses at the gene ends were 6 bases for V and 3 bases for J; bases not matched to a gene: 6. Germline lookup yields CDR1 DFQATT and CDR2 SNEGSKA (reference sequence). In DNA form, the CDR3 reads TGCAGTGCCACTCTAGCGGGGAGCTACGAGCAGTACTTC. Translated, it gives CSATLAGSYEQYF.

This clonotype was seen only a few times. The rearrangement joins TRBV4-3 to TRBJ1-3, with D possibly matching TRBD1 (6 bases). Per germline, CDR1 LGHNA and CDR2 YSLEER. Trimming took off 3 bases at V and 8 bases at J, with 17 bases between the two ends. The CDR3 spans 15 residues. CDR3 loop: CASSQYAARGDTIYF. The CDR3 DNA sequence: TGCGCCAGCAGCCAGTACGCGGCGAGGGGGGACACCATATATTTT.

This chain connects TRBV29-1 to TRBJ1-1; D call uncertain. The CDR3 runs to 11 residues. V lost 4 bases and J lost 0, with 3 bases in between. Per the germline V gene, CDR1 is SQVTM and CDR2 is ANQGSEA. The CDR3 DNA is TGCAGCGTTGCCCTGAACACTGAAGCTTTCTTT. This encodes CSVALNTEAFF.

Many counts were recorded for this clonotype. This chain connects TRBV6-6 to TRBJ2-6; D is unresolved. CDR1 is MNHNY and CDR2 is SVGAGI in the germline V gene (reference sequence). Trimming shortened V by 4 bases and J by 4 bases, and 8 bases separated the two germline ends. This CDR3 is 14 amino acids long. The DNA of the CDR3 is TGTGCCAGCAGTTCGATTGTAGGGGCCAACGTCCTGACTTTC. Residues: CASSSIVGANVLTF.

About this clonotype: Its ends do not fully match the called genes, so a read error is possible. The chain links TRBV6-2 or TRBV6-3 to TRBJ2-7, with TRBD1 identical over 9 bases. CDR3 length: 15 residues. Germline assignment: CDR1 MNHEY and CDR2 SVGEGT. The CDR3 sequence: CAGSPGQGKTYEQYF. CDR3 sequence (DNA): TGTGCCGGCAGTCCAGGACAGGGGAAAACCTACGAGCAGTACTTC.

The table lists this clonotype with many counts. The chain is built from TRBV7-9 and TRBJ2-7; D tentatively fits TRBD1 or TRBD2 (5 bases each). This CDR3 has 20 amino acids. Germline CDR1 reads SEHNR; CDR2 reads FQNEAQ (reference sequence). Trimming took off 2 bases at V and 6 bases at J, with 32 bases between the two ends. This CDR3 is CASSLNTPGRKWDLSSEQYF. CDR3 sequence (DNA): TGTGCCAGCAGCTTAAACACGCCAGGGCGGAAATGGGACCTCTCGAGCGAGCAGTACTTC.

This clonotype has just a few counts. J is TRBJ1-1 and V is TRBV12-3 or TRBV12-4; unclear D gene. The ends were cut back, 0 bases at V and 8 bases at J, with 16 bases in the middle. This CDR3 contains 15 residues. Here the CDR3 DNA reads TGTGCCAGCAGTTTAGCGGGTAAAGGCGGTTCAGAAGCTTTCTTT. Amino acid sequence: CASSLAGKGGSEAFF.

This clonotype was seen only a few times. The rearrangement joins TRBV12-5 to TRBJ1-1; no clear D gene. CDR1 is LGHNT and CDR2 is FRNRAP in the germline V gene. The length of the CDR3 is 11 residues. V dropped 7 bases and J dropped 0 bases, with 3 bases sitting between them. The CDR3 loop reads CASDLNTEAFF. DNA of the CDR3: TGTGCTAGTGATCTGAACACTGAAGCTTTCTTT.

In this sample, this clonotype turned up many times. This chain links TRBV28 with TRBJ1-1, with D unclear. V lost 3 bases and J 1 base, leaving 6 bases between the germline ends. CDR3 length equals 13 residues. Per the germline V gene, CDR1 is MDHEN and CDR2 is SYDVKM. The CDR3 loop reads CASSFYRNTEAFF. Here the CDR3 DNA reads TGTGCCAGCAGTTTTTACAGGAACACTGAAGCTTTCTTT.

V gene TRBV3-1 combines with J gene TRBJ1-5, with TRBD1 identical over 11 bases. Germline values: CDR1 LGHDT, CDR2 YNNKEL (reference sequence). J was trimmed by 5 bases and V by 5 bases; bases with no gene match: 5. The CDR3 is 15 residues long. CDR3 sequence reads: CASSYGTGGHQPQHF. The CDR3 DNA follows: TGTGCCAGCAGCTACGGGACAGGGGGTCATCAGCCCCAGCATTTT.

This clonotype was recorded at least ten times. This sequence joins TRBV9 and TRBJ2-7; possibly TRBD1 for D (6 bases). CDR1 and CDR2 from the germline V gene are SGDLS and YYNGEE. The CDR3 sequence is 15 residues long. The V end lost 2 bases, the J end lost 1 base, and 13 bases lay between the germline ends. CDR3 nucleotide sequence: TGTGCCAGCAGCGTGGGTACAGGGCGTTCCTACGAGCAGTACTTC. Its translation is CASSVGTGRSYEQYF.

This clonotype came up many times. This chain uses TRBV29-1 with TRBJ2-2, with no clear D. V was shortened by 1 base and J by 5 bases, with 11 bases between the two germline ends. Per germline, CDR1 SQVTM and CDR2 ANQGSEA. The CDR3 runs 14 residues. The DNA for the CDR3 is TGCAGCGTTGAAGGGTCAGATCGAACCGGGGAGCTGTTTTTT. This encodes CSVEGSDRTGELFF.

This clonotype was recorded many times. The chain links TRBV10-3 to TRBJ1-3, with 7 bases lining up with TRBD1. Germline values: CDR1 ENHRY, CDR2 SYGVKD. The CDR3 is 13 residues long. After removal of 10 bases from V and 0 bases from J, the junction contained 3 bases not matched to a gene. The CDR3 sequence is CATRDSSGNTIYF. CDR3 in DNA: TGTGCCACCAGGGACAGCTCTGGAAACACCATATATTTT.

This clonotype was counted only a few times. CDR3 loop: CASSERNRGREKLFF. Here the CDR3 DNA reads TGTGCCAGCAGTGAACGGAACAGGGGGCGAGAAAAACTGTTTTTT. The chain recombines TRBV25-1 with TRBJ1-4, with TRBD1 matching 9 bases. Germline V CDR1 and CDR2: MGHDK, SYGVNS. The CDR3 runs 15 residues. Unmatched junction bases numbered 6, after V lost 2 bases and J lost 8 bases.

This clonotype appeared many times. This chain uses TRBV5-6 with TRBJ2-3, with TRBD2 matching 11 bases. CDR3 length equals 16 residues. Trimming at V came to 2 bases and at J to 3 bases, leaving 5 bases not matched to a gene. Germline values: CDR1 SGHDT, CDR2 YYEEEE. The chain's CDR3 is CASSLMGLAETDTQYF. CDR3 in DNA: TGTGCCAGCAGCTTAATGGGACTAGCGGAGACAGATACGCAGTATTTT.

This clonotype was counted ten times or more. The CDR3 coding sequence is TGTGCCAGCAGCCCCGGGGGGCTTAGCTCCTATAATTCACCCCTCCACTTT. Amino acids: CASSPGGLSSYNSPLHF. The V and J genes are TRBV6-5 and TRBJ1-6; maybe TRBD1 (6 bases). CDR1 is MNHEY, CDR2 SVGAGI, per germline. The CDR3 consists of 17 residues. Trimming pared 6 bases from V and 0 bases from J, leaving 15 bases between.

This clonotype was counted a few times. The chain links TRBV6-6 to TRBJ1-1; D gene ambiguous. Per germline, CDR1 MNHNY and CDR2 SVGAGI (reference sequence). This CDR3 has 15 residues. V was cut by 0 bases and J by 1 base, with 9 bases left in between. CDR3 loop: CASSYSPPGNTEAFF. DNA of the CDR3: TGTGCCAGCAGTTACTCCCCCCCGGGGAACACTGAAGCTTTCTTT.

This chain joins TRBV27 and TRBJ1-6; perhaps TRBD1 as D (5 bases). The V and J ends lost 5 bases and 3 bases respectively, with 11 bases between them. This CDR3 has 15 amino acids. Germline V lookup: CDR1 MNHEY, CDR2 SMNVEV (reference sequence). The CDR3 region has the DNA TGTGCCAGCAGTCTGTCGACAGTCTATAATTCACCCCTCCACTTT. It is translated as CASSLSTVYNSPLHF.